These T cell receptor beta chains were read from a single sample in a study of type 1 and type 2 diabetes patients. MiXCR, applied by TCRdb to the multiplex PCR reads, yields one record per CDR3 protein. The sample lists around 300,000 distinct CDR3 sequences; approximately 50% were seen once. The sequencing sample was made of peripheral blood mononuclear cells (PBMCs). The receptor set was obtained from a man between 18 and 35 years old with type 2 diabetes. CDR3s include the opening cysteine and the closing phenylalanine or tryptophan. A D gene is named only where the DNA matches it firmly. The listing skips clone size in some rows; elsewhere it reads once, few, many or a size class.

j_call: TRBJ2-6; d_call: TRBD1; v_call: TRBV19; clone_size: NA; cdr3_nt: TGTGCCAGTAAGTTGGGACAGGGATCTTTC; cdr3_aa: CASKLGQGSF
j_call: TRBJ2-1; d_call: NA; v_call: TRBV29-1; clone_size: NA; cdr3_nt: TGCAGCGTTGAAGCCAGGGATGGGGCACGCGATGAGCAGTTCTTC; cdr3_aa: CSVEARDGARDEQFF
j_call: TRBJ2-1; d_call: NA; v_call: TRBV28; clone_size: NA; cdr3_nt: TGTGCCAGCAGCCGTCCGGGGTCGAGCTCCTACAATGAGCAGTTCTTC; cdr3_aa: CASSRPGSSSYNEQFF
j_call: TRBJ2-2; d_call: TRBD2; v_call: TRBV7-9; clone_size: few; cdr3_nt: TGTGCCAGCAGCGCGGGACTAGCGGGAGGGAACACCGGGGAGCTGTTTTTT; cdr3_aa: CASSAGLAGGNTGELFF
j_call: TRBJ2-3; d_call: TRBD2; v_call: TRBV2; clone_size: NA; cdr3_nt: TGTGCCAGCAGTTCAGCCTTGGTAGCGGGGGCGGGGAATACGCAGTATTTT; cdr3_aa: CASSSALVAGAGNTQYF
j_call: TRBJ1-1; d_call: TRBD1; v_call: TRBV28; clone_size: NA; cdr3_nt: TGTGCCACCCTTGGGGCAGGGGGCAACACTGAAGCTTTCTTT; cdr3_aa: CATLGAGGNTEAFF
j_call: TRBJ2-5; d_call: NA; v_call: TRBV5-1; clone_size: few; cdr3_nt: TGCGCCAGCAGCCGAAGAGAACAATGGGACTTACAAGAGACCCAGTACTTC; cdr3_aa: CASSRREQWDLQETQYF
j_call: TRBJ2-5; d_call: TRBD1; v_call: TRBV6-5; clone_size: few; cdr3_nt: TGTGCCAGCAGTTTCGGGGGACAGGGGGAGACCCAGTACTTC; cdr3_aa: CASSFGGQGETQYF
j_call: TRBJ2-3; d_call: TRBD2; v_call: TRBV4-2; clone_size: NA; cdr3_nt: TGTGCCAGCAGCCAAGAGGGGACCCTAGCGGGGGGGACCACAGATACGCTGTATTTT; cdr3_aa: CASSQEGTLAGGTTDTLYF
j_call: TRBJ2-1; d_call: NA; v_call: TRBV5-1; clone_size: NA; cdr3_nt: TGCGCCAGCAGCTTGGATTCGGGGAGGCCGAATGAGCAGTTCTTC; cdr3_aa: CASSLDSGRPNEQFF
j_call: TRBJ2-7; d_call: NA; v_call: TRBV6-1; clone_size: NA; cdr3_nt: TGTGCCAGCAGTGACTTCGGCCTTTTCAACGCAGGAGTCTCCTACGAGCAGTACTTC; cdr3_aa: CASSDFGLFNAGVSYEQYF
j_call: TRBJ1-1; d_call: TRBD1; v_call: TRBV7-2; clone_size: many; cdr3_nt: TGTGCCAGCAACGGACAGGGAAACACTGAAGCTTTCTTT; cdr3_aa: CASNGQGNTEAFF
j_call: TRBJ1-5; d_call: TRBD1; v_call: TRBV19; clone_size: few; cdr3_nt: TGTGCCAGTAACAAGTGGGGGACAGGGGGGGTTCAGCCCCAGCATTTT; cdr3_aa: CASNKWGTGGVQPQHF
j_call: TRBJ2-1; d_call: TRBD2; v_call: TRBV30; clone_size: few; cdr3_nt: TGTGCCTGGGGTATCGGGGGGTCTAGTACCTACAATGAGCAGTTCTTC; cdr3_aa: CAWGIGGSSTYNEQFF
j_call: TRBJ2-5; d_call: TRBD2; v_call: TRBV7-2; clone_size: NA; cdr3_nt: TGTGCCAGCAGCTCCACTAGCGGGGGTAGAGAGACCCAGTACTTC; cdr3_aa: CASSSTSGGRETQYF
j_call: TRBJ1-2; d_call: NA; v_call: TRBV7-2; clone_size: few; cdr3_nt: TGTGCCAGCAGCTTGGCCCCAGATTATGGCTACACCTTC; cdr3_aa: CASSLAPDYGYTF
j_call: TRBJ1-4; d_call: NA; v_call: TRBV7-2; clone_size: few; cdr3_nt: TGTGCCAGCAGCATCGGGGGGGCATTTGAAAAACTGTTTTTT; cdr3_aa: CASSIGGAFEKLFF
j_call: TRBJ1-6; d_call: NA; v_call: TRBV12-5; clone_size: few; cdr3_nt: TGTGCTAGTCAGTGGGCGGAAGAATCACCCCTCCACTTT; cdr3_aa: CASQWAEESPLHF
j_call: TRBJ1-1; d_call: NA; v_call: TRBV19; clone_size: NA; cdr3_nt: TGTGCCAGTAATCAGGGGTTGAACACTGAAGCTTTCTTT; cdr3_aa: CASNQGLNTEAFF
j_call: TRBJ1-1; d_call: NA; v_call: TRBV12-3/TRBV12-4; clone_size: few; cdr3_nt: TGTGCCAGCAGTTTAGGGGTGGGGAACACTGAAGCTTTCTTT; cdr3_aa: CASSLGVGNTEAFF
j_call: TRBJ2-7; d_call: NA; v_call: TRBV5-1; clone_size: NA; cdr3_nt: TGCGCCAGCAGCGAAATAGGGGTCTCCTACGAGCAGTACTTC; cdr3_aa: CASSEIGVSYEQYF
j_call: TRBJ2-1; d_call: NA; v_call: TRBV28; clone_size: few; cdr3_nt: TGTGCCAGCGTAGGGCAGGATTCCAATGAGCAGTTCTTC; cdr3_aa: CASVGQDSNEQFF
j_call: TRBJ1-1; d_call: NA; v_call: TRBV7-8; clone_size: few; cdr3_nt: TGTGCCAGCAGCTACGGGGGCTATGAAGCTTTCTTT; cdr3_aa: CASSYGGYEAFF
j_call: TRBJ2-7; d_call: TRBD2; v_call: TRBV9; clone_size: few; cdr3_nt: TGTGCCAGCAGCCCCGGGACTAGCGGGGGCCCCCAGTACTTC; cdr3_aa: CASSPGTSGGPQYF
j_call: TRBJ2-1; d_call: NA; v_call: TRBV7-2; clone_size: NA; cdr3_nt: TGTGCCAGCAGCTGGATTACCGGTGAGCAGTTCTTC; cdr3_aa: CASSWITGEQFF
j_call: TRBJ1-1; d_call: NA; v_call: TRBV5-1; clone_size: few; cdr3_nt: TGCGCCAGCAGCTTTCAGGAGGCCACTGAAGCTTTCTTT; cdr3_aa: CASSFQEATEAFF
j_call: TRBJ2-1; d_call: NA; v_call: TRBV20-1; clone_size: NA; cdr3_nt: TGCAGTGCTAGATCACACGGTAGTGAGCAGTTCTTC; cdr3_aa: CSARSHGSEQFF
j_call: TRBJ1-6; d_call: NA; v_call: TRBV20-1; clone_size: NA; cdr3_nt: TGCAGTGCTAGAGCACCGAGAGGGACACAGAGCTCCTATAATTCACCCCTCCACTTT; cdr3_aa: CSARAPRGTQSSYNSPLHF
j_call: TRBJ2-3; d_call: TRBD2; v_call: TRBV7-9; clone_size: few; cdr3_nt: TGTGCCAGCAGCTTAACTGTGGCGGGAGGGTTCTATACGCAGTATTTT; cdr3_aa: CASSLTVAGGFYTQYF
j_call: TRBJ2-7; d_call: NA; v_call: TRBV12-3/TRBV12-4; clone_size: few; cdr3_nt: TGTGCCAGCAGTTTTGGGGGTCCGAGCTCCTACGAGCAGTACTTC; cdr3_aa: CASSFGGPSSYEQYF
j_call: TRBJ2-5; d_call: NA; v_call: TRBV25-1; clone_size: few; cdr3_nt: TGTGCCAGCAATGACGGGCATTTCCAAGAGACCCAGTACTTC; cdr3_aa: CASNDGHFQETQYF
j_call: TRBJ2-2; d_call: NA; v_call: TRBV15; clone_size: NA; cdr3_nt: TGTGCCACCAGCAGAGCGGGGGGCACGAACACCGGGGAGCTGTTTTTT; cdr3_aa: CATSRAGGTNTGELFF
j_call: TRBJ2-7; d_call: NA; v_call: TRBV6-1; clone_size: NA; cdr3_nt: TGTGCCAGCAGTGAAGCTGCCATGGGGGCCTACGAGCAGTACTTC; cdr3_aa: CASSEAAMGAYEQYF
j_call: TRBJ1-2; d_call: NA; v_call: TRBV2; clone_size: NA; cdr3_nt: TGTGCCAGCAGTCTCAGATGGTCAGGCGAGGGCTACACCTTC; cdr3_aa: CASSLRWSGEGYTF
j_call: TRBJ1-5; d_call: NA; v_call: TRBV19; clone_size: NA; cdr3_nt: TGTGCCAGTTCTAACTTCGATCAGCCCCAGCATTTT; cdr3_aa: CASSNFDQPQHF
j_call: TRBJ2-3; d_call: NA; v_call: TRBV25-1; clone_size: many; cdr3_nt: TGTGCCAGCAGGGATGACAGCCTAAGCACAGATACGCAGTATTTT; cdr3_aa: CASRDDSLSTDTQYF
j_call: TRBJ1-1; d_call: TRBD1; v_call: TRBV20-1; clone_size: few; cdr3_nt: TGCAGTGCTCGCGGACAGGGCCGGGGCATGGGCACTGAAGCTTTCTTT; cdr3_aa: CSARGQGRGMGTEAFF
j_call: TRBJ2-5; d_call: TRBD2; v_call: TRBV4-2; clone_size: NA; cdr3_nt: TGTGCCAGCAGCTTATTAGCGGGGGACCAAGAGACCCAGTACTTC; cdr3_aa: CASSLLAGDQETQYF